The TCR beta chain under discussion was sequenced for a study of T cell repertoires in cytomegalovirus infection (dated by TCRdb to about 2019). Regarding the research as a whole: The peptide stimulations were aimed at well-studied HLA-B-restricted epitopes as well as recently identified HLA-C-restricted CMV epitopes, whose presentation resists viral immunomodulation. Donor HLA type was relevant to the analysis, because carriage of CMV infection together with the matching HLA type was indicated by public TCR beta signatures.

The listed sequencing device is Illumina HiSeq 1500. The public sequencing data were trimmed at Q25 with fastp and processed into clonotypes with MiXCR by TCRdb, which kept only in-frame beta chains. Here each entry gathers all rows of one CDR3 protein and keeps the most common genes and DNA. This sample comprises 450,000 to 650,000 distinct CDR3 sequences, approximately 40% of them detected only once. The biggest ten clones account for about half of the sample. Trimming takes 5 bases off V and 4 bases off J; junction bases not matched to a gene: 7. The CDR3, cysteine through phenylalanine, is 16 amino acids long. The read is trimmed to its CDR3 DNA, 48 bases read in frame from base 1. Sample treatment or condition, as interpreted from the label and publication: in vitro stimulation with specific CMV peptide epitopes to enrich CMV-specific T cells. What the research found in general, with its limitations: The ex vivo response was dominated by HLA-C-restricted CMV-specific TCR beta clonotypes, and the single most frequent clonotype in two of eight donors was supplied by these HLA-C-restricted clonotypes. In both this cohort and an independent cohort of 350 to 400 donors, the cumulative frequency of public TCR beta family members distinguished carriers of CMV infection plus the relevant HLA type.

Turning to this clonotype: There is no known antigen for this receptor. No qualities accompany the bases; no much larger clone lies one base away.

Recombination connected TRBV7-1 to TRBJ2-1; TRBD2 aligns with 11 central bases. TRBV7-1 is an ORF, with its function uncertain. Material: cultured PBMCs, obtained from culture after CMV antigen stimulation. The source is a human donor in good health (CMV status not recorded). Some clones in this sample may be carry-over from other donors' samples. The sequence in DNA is TGTGCCAGCAGCCCGACTAGCGGGAACGAGTACAATGAGCAGTTCTTC. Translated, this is CASSPTSGNEYNEQFF.